The source of this T cell receptor beta chain is a study of shared clonotypes between healthy human individuals (TCRdb year 2020). In terms of the full investigation: The cohort comprised two women and three men aged 18 to 49 years. For each donor, three plates each were used for CD4 naive and CD4 memory, two plates were used for CD8 naive, and one plate was used for CD8 memory. To estimate repertoire size and how much clonotype sharing occurs between individuals, the study deeply sequenced the blood TCR repertoires of five healthy adults. To increase sequencing depth and limit assay-specific biases, different laboratories used diverse techniques to prepare libraries and sequence TCR repertoires. Each donor's leukapheresis produced roughly between about 0.8 and 8.9 billion PBMCs. What the study reported, not specific to this receptor: Sampling was restricted to blood, and TCR repertoires in tissues likely differ from the TCR repertoires found in blood. Clonotypes shared by all four sorted-subset donors showed higher generation probabilities than non-shared clonotypes. When several donors were compared, the shared fraction of clonotypes was around 5% for naive CD4, around 3.5% for naive CD8, 2% to 2.5% for memory CD4, and 0.35% to 0.4% for memory CD8. Based on pairwise subsampling, the degree of clonotype sharing among donors was expected to be affected by sequencing depth. Larger estimated clonotype richness was generally found for naive subsets than for memory subsets. Even with the large sequencing depth, rarefaction of the sorted-subset datasets indicated that sequencing was incomplete. Because the study included a small number of donors, the genetic and exposure-history diversity represented was limited.

CD8 naive samples were CD45RO-negative cells positively selected for CCR7, giving a CD45RA+CCR7+ population that excluded TemRA cells. The donors were healthy, HIV-negative adults who had no recently reported acute infections or vaccinations. All donors were Caucasian adults living in Nashville, Tennessee, USA. After blood collection by leukapheresis, PBMCs were isolated using Ficoll-Histopaque density gradient centrifugation and then cryopreserved in the vapor phase of liquid nitrogen. Purity and quantity of every magnetically sorted T cell population were checked by analytical flow cytometry. From each sorted fraction, genomic DNA was isolated and quantified by UV absorbance on a Nanodrop 2000c. Using the deep immunoSEQ assay, TCR CDR3 regions were amplified from genomic DNA by multiplex PCR. Genomic DNA extracted from each cell subset was distributed evenly over all wells of several immunoSEQ 96-well plates, and each plate served as one replicate. For sorted subsets, around 0.2 ug genomic DNA, equal to 30,000 or so T cell genomes, was loaded into each replicate PCR. The purified libraries were quantified using a Qubit 3.0 fluorometer, sized with a Bioanalyzer 2100, and then quantified again using the KAPA Library Quantification kit. Each immunoSEQ 96-well plate was sequenced on its own single-read 150-cycle Illumina NextSeq 550 flow cell. Processing in the source paper ran as follows. Because only junctional sequences without quality scores were contained in the immunoSEQ output, filtering matching that applied to full-length reads could not be performed. Sequences were annotated with PyIR, a Python wrapper for IgBLAST v1.9, and V/J genes and CDR3 were assigned using IMGT germline references. Reads were removed for weak V/J assignments (E-value above 1e-6), missing CDR3, stop codons, out-of-frame junctions, or ambiguous translated residues. V3J clonotypes were defined as sequences sharing the same inferred V gene, J gene, and CDR3 amino acid sequence. The percentage overlap between two repertoires was calculated by dividing the number of shared unique clonotypes by the size of the smaller repertoire. Three approaches were used to assess repertoire richness: RTK rarefaction, the Chao1 estimator, and Recon v2.1 estimates of unobserved clonotypes. OLGA was used to compute generation probabilities for all TCRbeta clonotypes that the gDNA method yielded from a handful of donors. TCRdb limited this immuneACCESS table to in-frame rearrangements with V and J called. A share of clones is missing; checked studies link under half to unresolved V genes, and the rest is unexplained. V and J calls and clone size are given by that table; D and trimming were obtained from the DNA. The sample includes about 2.2 million clones, with 85% to 95% observed a single time. The ten largest clones capture about 1.8% of the sample.

Comments on this clone: Its antigen remains undetermined. Base qualities are not at hand, and no much larger clone is one base apart.

For CDR1 and CDR2, the germline V gene (reference sequence) lists SEHNR and FQNEAQ. Between the V and J ends, shortened by 7 bases and 7 bases respectively, the junction contains 14 bases. Including cysteine and phenylalanine, the CDR3 has 13 amino acids. The retained sequence is limited to the CDR3, 39 bases, with the frame set at the first base. The chain couples TRBV7-9 to TRBJ1-5; TRBD1 could be the D gene, as 6 bases match. The sequence was obtained from a man younger than 35 in good health. Some clones in this sample may be carry-over from other donors' samples. Sequenced: naive CD8+ T cells from PBMCs. The cell subset or site label, as the study defines it: CD45RA+CCR7+. The nucleotides are TGTGCCAGCACTGGGGGGGCGGCCCAGCCCCAGCATTTT. It specifies CASTGGAAQPQHF.